This T cell receptor (beta chain) was recovered during a study of T-cell memory formation after mild COVID-19. In this sample, this clonotype turned up a few times. Per germline, CDR1 KGHDR and CDR2 SFDVKD. The trim removed 3 bases at V and 7 bases at J, leaving 11 bases unmatched. The length of the CDR3 is 17 residues. TCRdb used MiXCR to reprocess the 5' RACE reads, holding one entry per CDR3 protein. The sample holds more than 250,000 distinct CDR3 sequences; approximately 15% are singletons and the top ten take under 25%. The receptor was derived from a man aged 18 to 30 who had mild COVID-19 (a few samples of this study predate the infection). Cell type and time point are not known. V gene TRBV24-1 combines with J gene TRBJ2-1; 10 bases are shared with TRBD1. The sample taken for sequencing was PBMCs or a T cell subset sorted from them (not recorded which). In DNA, the CDR3 is TGTGCCACCAGTGATAGTCCGGGACAGGGGAAGTGGAATGAGCAGTTCTTC. Amino acids: CATSDSPGQGKWNEQFF.